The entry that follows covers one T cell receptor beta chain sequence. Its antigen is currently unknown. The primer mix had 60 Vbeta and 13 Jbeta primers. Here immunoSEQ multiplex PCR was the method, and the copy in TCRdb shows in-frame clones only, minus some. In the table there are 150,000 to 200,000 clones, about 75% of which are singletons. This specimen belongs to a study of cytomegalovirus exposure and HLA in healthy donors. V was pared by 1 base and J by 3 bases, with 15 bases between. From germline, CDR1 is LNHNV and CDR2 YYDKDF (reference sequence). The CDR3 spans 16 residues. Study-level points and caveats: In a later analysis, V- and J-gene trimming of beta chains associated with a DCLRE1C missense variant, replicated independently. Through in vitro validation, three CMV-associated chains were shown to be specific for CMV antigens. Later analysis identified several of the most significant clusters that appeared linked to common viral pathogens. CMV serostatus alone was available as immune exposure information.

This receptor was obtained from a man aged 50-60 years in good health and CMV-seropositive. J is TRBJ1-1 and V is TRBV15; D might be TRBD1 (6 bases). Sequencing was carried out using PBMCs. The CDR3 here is CATSRGIWGRDTEAFF. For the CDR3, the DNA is TGTGCCACCAGCAGAGGGATTTGGGGGCGAGACACTGAAGCTTTCTTT.